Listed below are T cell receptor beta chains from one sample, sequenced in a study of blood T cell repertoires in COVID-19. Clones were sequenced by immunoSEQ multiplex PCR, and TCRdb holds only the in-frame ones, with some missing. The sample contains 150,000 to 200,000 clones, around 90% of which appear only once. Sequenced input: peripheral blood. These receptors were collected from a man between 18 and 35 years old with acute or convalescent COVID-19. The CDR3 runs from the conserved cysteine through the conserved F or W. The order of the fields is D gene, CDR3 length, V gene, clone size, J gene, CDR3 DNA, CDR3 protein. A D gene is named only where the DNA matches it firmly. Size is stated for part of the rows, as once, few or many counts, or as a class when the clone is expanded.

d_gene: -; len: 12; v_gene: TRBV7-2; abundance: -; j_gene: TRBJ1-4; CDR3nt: TGTGCCAGCAGCTTCACACCAGAAAAACTGTTTTTT; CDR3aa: CASSFTPEKLFF
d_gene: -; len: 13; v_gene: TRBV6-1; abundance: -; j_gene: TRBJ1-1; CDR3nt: TGTGCCAGCAGTGACAGGCCCAACACTGAAGCTTTCTTT; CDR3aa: CASSDRPNTEAFF
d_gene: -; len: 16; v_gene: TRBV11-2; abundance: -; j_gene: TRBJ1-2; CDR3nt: TGTGCCAGCAGCCTCCGGACAGCCGAATCTAACTATGGCTACACCTTC; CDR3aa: CASSLRTAESNYGYTF
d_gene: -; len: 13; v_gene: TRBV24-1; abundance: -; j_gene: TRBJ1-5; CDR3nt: TGTGCCACCAGCCAGGTTAGCAATCAGCCCCAGCATTTT; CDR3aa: CATSQVSNQPQHF
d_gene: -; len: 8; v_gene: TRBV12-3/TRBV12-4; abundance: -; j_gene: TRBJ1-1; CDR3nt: TGTGCCAGCAGTCTCGGACACTTT; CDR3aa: CASSLGHF
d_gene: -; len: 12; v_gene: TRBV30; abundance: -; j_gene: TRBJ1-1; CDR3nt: TGTGCCTGGAGTGTCGGGGGGGTTGAAGCTTTCTTT; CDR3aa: CAWSVGGVEAFF
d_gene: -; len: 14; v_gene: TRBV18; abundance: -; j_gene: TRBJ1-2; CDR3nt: TGTGCCAGCTCACCGGCAGGCAGGGTTGATGGCTACACCTTC; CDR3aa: CASSPAGRVDGYTF
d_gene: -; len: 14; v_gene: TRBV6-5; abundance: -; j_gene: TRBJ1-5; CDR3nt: TGTGCCAGCAGTCTACAGGGCCCCAGTCAGCCCCAGCATTTT; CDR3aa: CASSLQGPSQPQHF
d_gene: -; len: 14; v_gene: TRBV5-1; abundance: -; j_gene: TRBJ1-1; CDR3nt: TGCGCCAGCAGCTTGGGGCAGGGGAAGACTGAAGCTTTCTTT; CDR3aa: CASSLGQGKTEAFF
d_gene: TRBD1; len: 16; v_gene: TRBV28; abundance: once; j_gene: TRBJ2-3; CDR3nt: TGTGCCAGCAGTGTGCCCCGGACAGGGGCCACAGATACGCAGTATTTT; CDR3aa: CASSVPRTGATDTQYF
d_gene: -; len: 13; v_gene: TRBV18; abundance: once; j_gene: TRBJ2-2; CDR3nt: TGTGCCAGCTCACCGGAGTTGGGCGGGGAGCTGTTTTTT; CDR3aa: CASSPELGGELFF
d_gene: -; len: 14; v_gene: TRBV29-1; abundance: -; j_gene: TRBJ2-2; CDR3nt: TGCAGCGTTCTCAGGGGCGTTAACACCGGGGAGCTGTTTTTT; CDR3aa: CSVLRGVNTGELFF
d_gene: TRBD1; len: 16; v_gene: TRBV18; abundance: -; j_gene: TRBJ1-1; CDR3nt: TGTGCCAGCTCAGAGTTCGGGGACAGGGACTACACTGAAGCTTTCTTT; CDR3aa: CASSEFGDRDYTEAFF
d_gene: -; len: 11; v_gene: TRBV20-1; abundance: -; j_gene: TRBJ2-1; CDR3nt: TGCAGTGCAAACGGTCACAATGAGCAGTTCTTC; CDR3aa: CSANGHNEQFF
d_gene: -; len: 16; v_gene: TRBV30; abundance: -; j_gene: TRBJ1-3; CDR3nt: TGTGCCTGGAGTGAAAACAGGGAGTTCTCTGGAAACACCATATATTTT; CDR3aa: CAWSENREFSGNTIYF
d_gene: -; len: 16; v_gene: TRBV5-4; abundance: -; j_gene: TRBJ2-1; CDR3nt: TGTGCCAGCAGCTTGAATGGGAGAACCTCCTACAATGAGCAGTTCTTC; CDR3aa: CASSLNGRTSYNEQFF
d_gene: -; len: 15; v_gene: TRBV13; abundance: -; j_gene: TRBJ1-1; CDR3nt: TGTGCCAGCAGCATACAGGGAAACGGTCAAACTGAAGCTTTCTTT; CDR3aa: CASSIQGNGQTEAFF
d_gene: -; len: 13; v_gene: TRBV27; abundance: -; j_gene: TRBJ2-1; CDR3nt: TGTGCCAGCACCAACCTAGAGGCGAATGAGCAGTTCTTC; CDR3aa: CASTNLEANEQFF
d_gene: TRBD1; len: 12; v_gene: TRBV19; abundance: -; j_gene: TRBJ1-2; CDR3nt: TGTGCCAGTACCTCAGGACAGGTTGGCTACACCTTC; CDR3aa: CASTSGQVGYTF